This passage covers 19 T cell receptor beta chains from one sample sequenced in a study of cytomegalovirus exposure and HLA in healthy donors. The PCR made use of 60 Vbeta and 13 Jbeta primers. Using immunoSEQ multiplex PCR, the repertoire was profiled, and TCRdb retains in-frame clones only, with some absent. This table has about 150,000 clones, around 81% appearing once. The sample comprised PBMCs. The receptor set was obtained from a woman aged 40 to 55 in good health and CMV-seropositive.

As regards this clone: The germline gene is not matched at one end of the junction; a read error may be the cause. The chain recombines TRBV7-7 with TRBJ2-3; D call uncertain. Germline V gene sequence: CDR1 SSHAT, CDR2 FNYEAQ (reference sequence). The CDR3 has 14 residues. The CDR3 coding sequence is TGTGCTAGCAGCCCCGTCCGTAGCACAGATACGCAGTATTTT. Translating gives CASSPVRSTDTQYF.

V and J are TRBV5-1 and TRBJ2-7; 9 bases are shared with TRBD2. CDR1 and CDR2 from the germline V gene are SGHRS and YFSETQ. V trimming: 3 bases; J trimming: 6 bases; junction bases outside the gene matches: 10. The CDR3 covers 15 residues. The CDR3 sequence: CASSWQTSGSGEQYF. The CDR3, as DNA: TGCGCCAGCAGCTGGCAGACTAGCGGAAGTGGCGAGCAGTACTTC. Supplemented by reference TRBV5-1 and TRBJ2-7, the full variable domain reads KAGVTQTPRYLIKTRGQQVTLSCSPISGHRSVSWYQQTPGQGLQFLFEYFSETQRNKGNFPGRFSGRQFSNSRSEMNVSTLELGDSALYLCASSWQTSGSGEQYFGPGTRLTVT.

This clone was detected only a few times. This sequence joins TRBV28 and TRBJ2-7; 11 nucleotides agree with TRBD2. The germline gives CDR1 MDHEN, CDR2 SYDVKM. The V and J ends lost 6 bases and 3 bases, in that order; junction bases with no gene match: 10. This CDR3 region has 16 residues. The CDR3 spells CASRTKPGLADYEQYF. The CDR3 coding sequence is TGTGCCAGCAGAACCAAGCCGGGACTAGCGGACTACGAGCAGTACTTC.

The chain recombines TRBV7-2 with TRBJ2-7; 8 bases align to TRBD2. With V trimmed by 2 bases and J by 3 bases, 3 bases remained unmatched. The germline gives CDR1 SGHTA, CDR2 FQGNSA. The CDR3 runs to 14 residues. The DNA of the CDR3 is TGTGCCAGCAGCTTATACGCGGGAGGCTACGAGCAGTACTTC. Residues: CASSLYAGGYEQYF.

V is TRBV10-3 and J is TRBJ2-1; 8 bases line up with TRBD1. CDR3 length: 16 amino acids. J was trimmed by 6 bases and V by 6 bases; bases with no gene match: 13. Germline V gives CDR1 ENHRY, CDR2 SYGVKD. CDR3 in amino acids: CAISDRTGIQVNEQFF. CDR3 coding DNA: TGTGCCATCAGCGACCGGACAGGGATCCAAGTCAATGAGCAGTTCTTC.

The V call is TRBV6-6, the J call TRBJ1-2; TRBD1 aligns across 9 bases. Trimming removed 5 bases from V and 4 bases from J; junction bases left unmatched: 11. CDR1 and CDR2 (germline): MNHNY, SVGAGI (reference sequence). CDR3 size: 16 residues. The CDR3 reads CASSIPPGQGRYGYTF. The CDR3 region has the DNA TGTGCCAGCAGTATTCCTCCGGGACAGGGACGCTATGGCTACACCTTC.

For this clone: Being one base from a much bigger clone, this may be a read error. This chain joins TRBV7-9 and TRBJ1-2; TRBD1 is a possible D gene (6 bases). Trimming shortened V by 4 bases and J by 2 bases, and 11 bases separated the two germline ends. CDR3 length equals 14 residues. Germline V gives CDR1 SEHNR, CDR2 FQNEAQ (reference sequence). For the CDR3, the DNA is TGTGCCAGCAGCTCCATCACAGGGAACTATGGCTACACCTTC. Its protein product is CASSSITGNYGYTF.

This clone appeared a few times. This rearrangement joins TRBV29-1 to TRBJ2-1; D might be TRBD2 (5 bases). Trimming removed 4 bases from V and 11 bases from J, with 9 bases in between. From germline, CDR1 is SQVTM and CDR2 ANQGSEA. The CDR3 consists of 10 residues. CDR3 in DNA: TGCAGCGTTGTCGGGAACAAGCAGTTCTTC. Protein product: CSVVGNKQFF.

This clone was observed a single time. The V call is TRBV27, the J call TRBJ1-5; 8 bases map to TRBD1. The CDR3 is 16 amino acids. V gave up 4 bases and J gave up 0 bases; unmatched junction bases: 5. Germline values: CDR1 MNHEY, CDR2 SMNVEV (reference sequence). The DNA for the CDR3 is TGTGCCAGCAGTTACAGGGGGGTCGGTAGCAATCAGCCCCAGCATTTT. It yields the protein CASSYRGVGSNQPQHF.

Concerning this clone itself: It may be a read error: a sequence one base away is much more abundant. The rearrangement joins TRBV28 to TRBJ2-7; D possibly corresponds to TRBD1 (5 bases). The length of the CDR3 is 12 residues. Trimming pared 6 bases from V and 3 bases from J, leaving 9 bases between. Looked up from germline, CDR1 is MDHEN and CDR2 is SYDVKM. CDR3 nucleotide sequence: TGTGCCAGCAGGGGTGACAGCTACGAGCAGTACTTC. This encodes CASRGDSYEQYF.

This chain connects TRBV15 to TRBJ1-2, with TRBD1 matching 7 bases. Germline V gene data show CDR1 as LNHNV and CDR2 as YYDKDF (reference sequence). With 2 bases clipped from V and 2 bases from J, the junction kept 2 bases outside the gene matches. This CDR3 contains 14 residues. CDR3 sequence reads: CATSRMTGNYGYTF. Written as DNA, the CDR3 is TGTGCCACCAGCAGAATGACAGGGAACTATGGCTACACCTTC.

The chain is built from TRBV7-8 and TRBJ1-2, with 8 bases lining up with TRBD1. The CDR3 consists of 16 residues. V lost 5 bases to trimming and J lost 11 bases; unmatched junction nucleotides: 19. The germline CDR1 and CDR2 sequences are SGHVS and FQNEAQ. CDR3 sequence: CASSPPPIGQGGRYTF. DNA of the CDR3: TGTGCCAGCAGCCCACCACCTATAGGACAGGGTGGGAGGTACACCTTC.

V gene TRBV5-1 combines with J gene TRBJ2-1; 9 bases agree with TRBD2. Germline CDR1 SGHRS, CDR2 YFSETQ. CDR3 length: 14 amino acids. Losses at the gene ends were 5 bases for V and 5 bases for J; bases not matched to a gene: 5. This CDR3 is CASRGLAGNNEQFF. The DNA of the CDR3 is TGCGCCAGCAGAGGTCTAGCGGGGAACAATGAGCAGTTCTTC.

The J gene is TRBJ2-1, the V gene TRBV5-8; TRBD1 agrees at 8 bases. Germline values: CDR1 SGHTS, CDR2 YDEGEE. The V segment lost 4 bases and the J segment 2 bases; nucleotides outside the gene matches: 5. This CDR3 region has 15 residues. CDR3 residues: CASSLDRGTYNEQFF. The CDR3, as DNA: TGTGCCAGCAGCCTCGACAGGGGCACCTACAATGAGCAGTTCTTC.

The rearrangement links TRBV5-1 to TRBJ2-1; TRBD2 is a possible D gene (6 bases). CDR3 length: 15 residues. Per germline, CDR1 SGHRS and CDR2 YFSETQ. With 3 bases removed from V and 7 bases from J, the gap between germline ends came to 17 bases. CDR3 protein: CASSSRASGGNEQFF. Here the CDR3 DNA reads TGCGCCAGCAGCTCCCGGGCAAGCGGAGGGAATGAGCAGTTCTTC.

The table lists this clone with a few counts. This chain links TRBV2 with TRBJ2-2; D perhaps matches TRBD2 (6 bases). The length of the CDR3 is 13 residues. The V end was cut by 6 bases, the J end by 4 bases, with 9 bases between. The germline V gene has CDR1 SNHLY and CDR2 FYNNEI. The DNA of the CDR3 is TGTGCCAGCAGGGGCGGGACCACCGGGGAGCTGTTTTTT. Translating gives CASRGGTTGELFF.

The rearrangement joins TRBV4-2 to TRBJ2-2, with TRBD2 matching 10 bases. CDR3 length: 16 residues. CDR1 is LGHNA and CDR2 is YNFKEQ in the germline V gene. Germline trimming cut 7 bases from V and 4 bases from J; bases unmatched to any gene: 9. The CDR3 sequence: CASTSVAGGPTGELFF. CDR3 coding DNA: TGTGCCAGCACCTCCGTAGCGGGAGGCCCCACCGGGGAGCTGTTTTTT.

This chain joins TRBV14 and TRBJ1-2; the D gene is possibly TRBD1 (6 bases). The germline CDR1 and CDR2 sequences are SGHDN and FVKESK. The CDR3 runs to 15 residues. The V and J ends lost 0 bases and 4 bases respectively, with 12 bases between them. The CDR3: CASSQELQGFYGYTF. The CDR3 DNA reads TGTGCCAGCAGCCAAGAGTTACAGGGATTCTATGGCTACACCTTC.

The chain carries TRBV6-1 and TRBJ1-4; 9 nucleotides agree with TRBD1. Germline V lookup: CDR1 MNHNS, CDR2 SASEGT. Unmatched junction bases numbered 8, after V lost 5 bases and J lost 10 bases. The CDR3 totals 14 residues. The DNA for the CDR3 is TGTGCCAGCAGTTCAGGGACAGGGATTGGAAAACTGTTTTTT. This translates into CASSSGTGIGKLFF.